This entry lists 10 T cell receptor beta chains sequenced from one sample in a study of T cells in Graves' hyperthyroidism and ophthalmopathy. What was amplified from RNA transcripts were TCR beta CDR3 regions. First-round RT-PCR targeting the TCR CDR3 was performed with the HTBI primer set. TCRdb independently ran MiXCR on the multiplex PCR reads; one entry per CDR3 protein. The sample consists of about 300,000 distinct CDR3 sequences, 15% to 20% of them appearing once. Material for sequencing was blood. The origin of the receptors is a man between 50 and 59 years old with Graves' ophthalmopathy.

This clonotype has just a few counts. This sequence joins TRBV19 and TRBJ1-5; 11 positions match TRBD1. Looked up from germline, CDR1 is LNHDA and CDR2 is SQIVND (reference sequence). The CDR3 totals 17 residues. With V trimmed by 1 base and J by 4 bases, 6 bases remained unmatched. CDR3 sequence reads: CASSIGIGTGGNQPQHF. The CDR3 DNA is TGTGCCAGTAGTATAGGGATCGGGACAGGGGGGAATCAGCCCCAGCATTTT.

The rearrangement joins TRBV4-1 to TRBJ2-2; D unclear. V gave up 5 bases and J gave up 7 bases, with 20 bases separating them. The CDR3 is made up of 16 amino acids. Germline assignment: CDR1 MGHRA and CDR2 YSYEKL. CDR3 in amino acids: CASSNHFKSGDGELFF. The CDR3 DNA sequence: TGCGCCAGCAGCAATCACTTCAAGTCAGGAGACGGGGAGCTGTTTTTT.

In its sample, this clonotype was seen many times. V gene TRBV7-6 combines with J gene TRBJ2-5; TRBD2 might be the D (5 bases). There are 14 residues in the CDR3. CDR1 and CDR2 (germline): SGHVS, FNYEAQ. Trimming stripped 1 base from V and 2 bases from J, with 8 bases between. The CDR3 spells CASSLVGGQETQYF. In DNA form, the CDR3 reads TGTGCCAGCAGCTTAGTGGGCGGGCAAGAGACCCAGTACTTC.

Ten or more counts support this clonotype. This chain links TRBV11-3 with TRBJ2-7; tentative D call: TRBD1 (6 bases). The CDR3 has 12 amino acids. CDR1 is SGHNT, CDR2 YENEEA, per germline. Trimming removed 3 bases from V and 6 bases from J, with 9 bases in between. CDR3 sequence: CASSFLDSEQYF. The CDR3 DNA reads TGTGCCAGCAGCTTCCTGGACAGCGAGCAGTACTTC.

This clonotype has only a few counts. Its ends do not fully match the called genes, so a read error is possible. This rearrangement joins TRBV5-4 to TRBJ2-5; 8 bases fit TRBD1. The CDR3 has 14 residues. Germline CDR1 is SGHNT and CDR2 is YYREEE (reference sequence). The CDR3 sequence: CASSPAGGMETQCF. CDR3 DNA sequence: TGTGCCAGCAGCCCCGCAGGGGGCATGGAGACCCAGTGCTTC.

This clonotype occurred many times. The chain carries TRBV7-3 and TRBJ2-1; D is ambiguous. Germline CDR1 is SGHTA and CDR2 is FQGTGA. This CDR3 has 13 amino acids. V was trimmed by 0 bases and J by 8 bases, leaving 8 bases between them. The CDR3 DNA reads TGTGCCAGCAGCTTAACGAATCGGGATGAGCAGTTCTTC. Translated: CASSLTNRDEQFF. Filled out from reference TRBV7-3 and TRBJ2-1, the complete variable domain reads GAGVSQTPSNKVTEKGKYVELRCDPISGHTALYWYRQSLGQGPEFLIYFQGTGAADDSGLPNDRFFAVRPEGSVSTLKIQRTERGDSAVYLCASSLTNRDEQFFGPGTRLTVL.

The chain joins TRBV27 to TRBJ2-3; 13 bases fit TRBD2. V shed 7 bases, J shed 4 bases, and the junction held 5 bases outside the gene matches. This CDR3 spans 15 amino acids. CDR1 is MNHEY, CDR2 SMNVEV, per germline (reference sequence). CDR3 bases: TGTGCCAGCACCAGGACTAGCGGGAGCCCAGATACGCAGTATTTT. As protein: CASTRTSGSPDTQYF.

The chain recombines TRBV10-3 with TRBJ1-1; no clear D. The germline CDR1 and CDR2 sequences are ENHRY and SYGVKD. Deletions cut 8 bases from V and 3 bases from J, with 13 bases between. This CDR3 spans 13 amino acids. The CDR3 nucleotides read TGTGCCATCGGTCCGGATGTGGACACTGAAGCTTTCTTT. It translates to CAIGPDVDTEAFF.

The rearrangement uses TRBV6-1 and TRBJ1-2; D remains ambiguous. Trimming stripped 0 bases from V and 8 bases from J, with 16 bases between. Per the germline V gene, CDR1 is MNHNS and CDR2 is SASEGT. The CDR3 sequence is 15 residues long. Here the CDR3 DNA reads TGTGCCAGCAGTGAAGCTGGTCAAATCGGTCGCGGCTACACCTTC. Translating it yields CASSEAGQIGRGYTF.

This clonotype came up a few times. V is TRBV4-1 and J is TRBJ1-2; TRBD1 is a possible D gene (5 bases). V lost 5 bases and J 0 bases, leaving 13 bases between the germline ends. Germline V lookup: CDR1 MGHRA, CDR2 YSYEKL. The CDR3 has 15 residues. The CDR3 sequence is CASSVPGISNYGYTF. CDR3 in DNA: TGCGCCAGCAGCGTGCCAGGGATATCTAACTATGGCTACACCTTC.